This T cell receptor (beta chain) comes out of a study of molecular identifiers for immune sequencing clone quantification. Study observations and caveats: Barcodes shared by identical TCR molecules could lead to underestimated sizes of highly expanded clones. The study found clones above 20 RNA copies held over 98% of effector molecules and under 1% in naive cells.

Generation of bulk TCR libraries relied on previously described methods and listed TCR primers. A single record per CDR3 protein comes from TCRdb applying MiXCR to the PCR reads. The sample has 460,000 or so distinct CDR3 sequences; 20% to 25% are singletons. In regard to this clonotype: Its matching antigen is unknown.

The CDR3 is made up of 15 amino acids. Germline-derived CDR1 and CDR2 are DFQATT and SNEGSKA (reference sequence). Trimming shortened V by 6 bases and J by 0 bases, and 15 bases separated the two germline ends. Based on a CD8+CD4-CCR7+CD45RA+ profile, naive CD8 T cells were sorted. This receptor was identified in a human donor in good health. Some libraries in this study had Jurkat cell RNA spiked in. The sequencing sample was made of naive CD8+ T cells from blood, with Jurkat cell RNA spiked in. Documented subset: FACS-sorted CD8+CD4-CCR7+CD45RA+ naive T cells. The chain couples TRBV20-1 to TRBJ2-1; D perhaps matches TRBD2 (6 bases). DNA of the CDR3: TGCAGTGCCCGGGAGCGGTGGAGCTCCTACAATGAGCAGTTCTTC. The encoded protein is CSARERWSSYNEQFF.